The rows below give T cell receptor beta chains drawn from one sample of a study of T cell repertoires in cytomegalovirus infection. No antigen has been assigned to these receptors. Each CDR3 protein gets one entry after TCRdb re-called the reads with MiXCR. Of around 770,000 distinct CDR3 sequences detected, 25% to 30% appear once; the ten largest clones hold about an eighth. Sample: cultured CD8+ T cells from PBMCs, taken from culture after CMV antigen stimulation. These receptors all come from a human donor in good health (CMV status not recorded). Some clones in this sample may be carry-over from other donors' samples. The CDR3 runs from the conserved cysteine through the conserved F or W. A D gene is named only where the DNA matches it firmly. The size field is filled for only some rows; it gives once, few, many or a size class.

CDR3nt: TGTGCCAGCAGCAGGGGTTTACGCAATCAGCCCCAGCATTTT; CDR3aa: CASSRGLRNQPQHF; v_gene: TRBV28; d_gene: -; abundance: few; j_gene: TRBJ1-5
CDR3nt: TGTGCCAGCAGTTTTCAACAGCCAAGCTCCTATAATTCACCCCTCCACTTT; CDR3aa: CASSFQQPSSYNSPLHF; v_gene: TRBV27; d_gene: -; abundance: few; j_gene: TRBJ1-6
CDR3nt: TGTGCCAGCAGTGAAGCGAGGGGAGCTGGAAACACCATATATTTT; CDR3aa: CASSEARGAGNTIYF; v_gene: TRBV6-1; d_gene: -; abundance: -; j_gene: TRBJ1-3
CDR3nt: TGTGCCAGCAGTTTATCCCGGACAGCCGCAAGCAATCAGCCCCAGCATTTT; CDR3aa: CASSLSRTAASNQPQHF; v_gene: TRBV27; d_gene: -; abundance: -; j_gene: TRBJ1-5
CDR3nt: TGCGCCAGCAGCCAAGAAACAGGGCCCTACAATGAGCAGTTCTTC; CDR3aa: CASSQETGPYNEQFF; v_gene: TRBV4-3; d_gene: -; abundance: -; j_gene: TRBJ2-1
CDR3nt: TGTGCCAGCAGTCAGCATCCGGGGGACACTGAAGCTTTCTTT; CDR3aa: CASSQHPGDTEAFF; v_gene: TRBV6-5; d_gene: -; abundance: -; j_gene: TRBJ1-1
CDR3nt: TGTGCCAGCAGCCAAAGGGGGCAGGGCCATTCCTCCTACGAGCAGTACTTC; CDR3aa: CASSQRGQGHSSYEQYF; v_gene: TRBV4-2; d_gene: TRBD1; abundance: few; j_gene: TRBJ2-7
CDR3nt: TGTGCCAGCAGTTACAGTACAGGGGTCGAGCCCCAGCATTTT; CDR3aa: CASSYSTGVEPQHF; v_gene: TRBV6-5; d_gene: TRBD1; abundance: once; j_gene: TRBJ1-5
CDR3nt: TGTGCCAGCAGTTATGCCGTAGGACTAGCGGGGGGTAATGAGCAGTTCTTC; CDR3aa: CASSYAVGLAGGNEQFF; v_gene: TRBV6-2/TRBV6-3; d_gene: TRBD2; abundance: few; j_gene: TRBJ2-1
CDR3nt: TGCAGTGCTAGGCAGGGCTGGGGGGCTAAAAACATTCAGTACTTC; CDR3aa: CSARQGWGAKNIQYF; v_gene: TRBV20-1; d_gene: -; abundance: few; j_gene: TRBJ2-4
CDR3nt: TGTGCCAGCAGCTTAGTTCTGGGCGGTGGAAGGCTTTCACCCCTCCACTTT; CDR3aa: CASSLVLGGGRLSPLHF; v_gene: TRBV7-9; d_gene: -; abundance: -; j_gene: TRBJ1-6
CDR3nt: TGTGCCAGCAGTTACTTGGACAGGAGTCCCTATGGCTACACCTTC; CDR3aa: CASSYLDRSPYGYTF; v_gene: TRBV6-2/TRBV6-3; d_gene: TRBD1; abundance: few; j_gene: TRBJ1-2
CDR3nt: TGTGCCAGCAGCTTAGCGCTGCGGGGGAATCAGCCCCAGCATTTT; CDR3aa: CASSLALRGNQPQHF; v_gene: TRBV7-2; d_gene: -; abundance: -; j_gene: TRBJ1-5
CDR3nt: TGTGCCAGCAGCATAAGGACAGGGGGCGACGAGCAGTACTTC; CDR3aa: CASSIRTGGDEQYF; v_gene: TRBV7-6; d_gene: TRBD1; abundance: many; j_gene: TRBJ2-7
CDR3nt: TGTGCCAGCAGTCCCTCAGGACAGGGCGGACGGTGGGGCTACACCTTC; CDR3aa: CASSPSGQGGRWGYTF; v_gene: TRBV6-1; d_gene: TRBD1; abundance: few; j_gene: TRBJ1-2
CDR3nt: TGTGCCAGCAGCTCCCCTTCGGCCGGGACTAGCGGGGGGGACCGCACCGGGGAGCTGTTTTTT; CDR3aa: CASSSPSAGTSGGDRTGELFF; v_gene: TRBV7-9; d_gene: TRBD2; abundance: few; j_gene: TRBJ2-2
CDR3nt: TGTGCCAGCAGCTTAGCGTCGGGGCAGTATAATTCACCCCTCCACTTT; CDR3aa: CASSLASGQYNSPLHF; v_gene: TRBV7-2; d_gene: -; abundance: many; j_gene: TRBJ1-6
CDR3nt: TGCGCCAGCAGCCCGCAGGGGGTGGACTATGGCTACACCTTC; CDR3aa: CASSPQGVDYGYTF; v_gene: TRBV4-3; d_gene: TRBD1; abundance: once; j_gene: TRBJ1-2
CDR3nt: TGTGCCAGTAGTATCGGGCTGACCTCGGAGACCCAGTACTTC; CDR3aa: CASSIGLTSETQYF; v_gene: TRBV19; d_gene: -; abundance: few; j_gene: TRBJ2-5
CDR3nt: TGTGCTAGCAGCTTAGGGGTACGCGGTCAAGAGACCCAGTACTTC; CDR3aa: CASSLGVRGQETQYF; v_gene: TRBV7-7; d_gene: -; abundance: -; j_gene: TRBJ2-5
CDR3nt: TGTGCCAGCAGTCATACCAGAGACAGGAACTATGGCTACACCTTC; CDR3aa: CASSHTRDRNYGYTF; v_gene: TRBV7-9; d_gene: -; abundance: -; j_gene: TRBJ1-2
CDR3nt: TGTGCCACCAGTGGCAGCGGTGACAGCAATGGCTACACCTTC; CDR3aa: CATSGSGDSNGYTF; v_gene: TRBV24-1; d_gene: -; abundance: few; j_gene: TRBJ1-2
CDR3nt: TGTGCCAGCAGCCTGGGTGGGCTAGCGGGCCAGTACTTC; CDR3aa: CASSLGGLAGQYF; v_gene: TRBV5-4; d_gene: TRBD2; abundance: -; j_gene: TRBJ2-5
CDR3nt: TGTGCCATATACCGGGGGGAAACGGATGAAAAACTGTTTTTT; CDR3aa: CAIYRGETDEKLFF; v_gene: TRBV2; d_gene: -; abundance: few; j_gene: TRBJ1-4
CDR3nt: TGTGCCAGCAGTAGAGCCGGGACAAAGGGGAATGAGCAGTTCTTC; CDR3aa: CASSRAGTKGNEQFF; v_gene: TRBV12-3/TRBV12-4; d_gene: -; abundance: many; j_gene: TRBJ2-1
CDR3nt: TGTGCCAGTAGTATAGCAGGGTTTGGTACAGATACGCAGTATTTT; CDR3aa: CASSIAGFGTDTQYF; v_gene: TRBV19; d_gene: -; abundance: -; j_gene: TRBJ2-3
CDR3nt: TGTGCCAGCAGCGTAGCCCCCCACACCTTC; CDR3aa: CASSVAPHTF; v_gene: TRBV9; d_gene: -; abundance: -; j_gene: TRBJ1-2
CDR3nt: TGTGCCACCAGCAGCCCAGGGTTAGGTCAGCCCCAGCATTTT; CDR3aa: CATSSPGLGQPQHF; v_gene: TRBV15; d_gene: -; abundance: few; j_gene: TRBJ1-5
CDR3nt: TGTGCCAGCAGCTTAGTGGCAGGCATATACAATGAGCAGTTCTTC; CDR3aa: CASSLVAGIYNEQFF; v_gene: TRBV7-2; d_gene: -; abundance: many; j_gene: TRBJ2-1
CDR3nt: TGTGCCAGCAGCAAAGATTCCTTTGGCTACACCTTC; CDR3aa: CASSKDSFGYTF; v_gene: TRBV7-9; d_gene: -; abundance: -; j_gene: TRBJ1-2
CDR3nt: TGTGCCAGCAGTAGGGAGAATTCACCCCTCCACTTT; CDR3aa: CASSRENSPLHF; v_gene: TRBV2; d_gene: -; abundance: -; j_gene: TRBJ1-6
CDR3nt: TGCAGCGTCGGGGAAGCCGGGGAGCTGTTTTTT; CDR3aa: CSVGEAGELFF; v_gene: TRBV29-1; d_gene: -; abundance: -; j_gene: TRBJ2-2
CDR3nt: TGTGCCAGTAGTATGTGGGTGGCGGAGGACGAGCAGTTCTTC; CDR3aa: CASSMWVAEDEQFF; v_gene: TRBV19; d_gene: -; abundance: few; j_gene: TRBJ2-1
CDR3nt: TGTGCCAGCAGTTTAAATCCAGGGGGCGTCTATGGCTACACCTTC; CDR3aa: CASSLNPGGVYGYTF; v_gene: TRBV12-3/TRBV12-4; d_gene: TRBD1; abundance: few; j_gene: TRBJ1-2
CDR3nt: TGTGCCAGCAGTGGATCGGGACTGTACAATGAGCAGTTCTTC; CDR3aa: CASSGSGLYNEQFF; v_gene: TRBV25-1; d_gene: -; abundance: few; j_gene: TRBJ2-1
CDR3nt: TGTGCCAGCAGCTCCACCGGACAGGGACTTTACTATGGCTACACCTTC; CDR3aa: CASSSTGQGLYYGYTF; v_gene: TRBV7-2; d_gene: TRBD1; abundance: many; j_gene: TRBJ1-2
CDR3nt: TGTGCCAGCACCATGACATACCACTATGGCTACACCTTC; CDR3aa: CASTMTYHYGYTF; v_gene: TRBV12-3/TRBV12-4; d_gene: -; abundance: few; j_gene: TRBJ1-2
CDR3nt: TGTGCCAGCACCGAAAGGACGGTGGAAGAGACCCAGTACTTC; CDR3aa: CASTERTVEETQYF; v_gene: TRBV6-5; d_gene: -; abundance: -; j_gene: TRBJ2-5
CDR3nt: TGTGCCAGCAGTCTCGTTCAGGGGGGTTTCGGTCGAGACTTCTATGGCTACACCTTC; CDR3aa: CASSLVQGGFGRDFYGYTF; v_gene: TRBV7-2; d_gene: TRBD1; abundance: many; j_gene: TRBJ1-2
CDR3nt: TGCGCCAGCAGCGCTTCATCTACAGGAATGAACACTGAAGCTTTCTTT; CDR3aa: CASSASSTGMNTEAFF; v_gene: TRBV5-1; d_gene: -; abundance: once; j_gene: TRBJ1-1
CDR3nt: TGTGCCAGCAGTGAAGGACAGGGACACTATGGCTACACCTTC; CDR3aa: CASSEGQGHYGYTF; v_gene: TRBV6-1; d_gene: TRBD1; abundance: -; j_gene: TRBJ1-2
CDR3nt: TGTGCCAGCAGCCCTAGTTGGGGAAACACCATATATTTT; CDR3aa: CASSPSWGNTIYF; v_gene: TRBV7-8; d_gene: -; abundance: many; j_gene: TRBJ1-3
CDR3nt: TGTGCCACCAGCACTAGCGGGGTCTCCTACAATGAGCAGTTCTTC; CDR3aa: CATSTSGVSYNEQFF; v_gene: TRBV15; d_gene: TRBD2; abundance: -; j_gene: TRBJ2-1
CDR3nt: TGTGCCATCCGGGGGGGGACAGACTCCTACGAGCAGTACTTC; CDR3aa: CAIRGGTDSYEQYF; v_gene: TRBV10-3; d_gene: -; abundance: -; j_gene: TRBJ2-7
CDR3nt: TGTGCCAGCAGCTTGTCCTCGGTGGACACAGATACGCAGTATTTT; CDR3aa: CASSLSSVDTDTQYF; v_gene: TRBV7-9; d_gene: -; abundance: -; j_gene: TRBJ2-3
CDR3nt: TGTGCCAGCTCCGGAGCAGGGGGCGGTTTCGTGTACGAGCAGTACTTC; CDR3aa: CASSGAGGGFVYEQYF; v_gene: TRBV18; d_gene: TRBD1; abundance: few; j_gene: TRBJ2-7
CDR3nt: TGTGCCAGCAGCTTAGCGTTGGACTACCTTTGGTATGAGCAGTTCTTC; CDR3aa: CASSLALDYLWYEQFF; v_gene: TRBV7-8; d_gene: -; abundance: few; j_gene: TRBJ2-1
CDR3nt: TGTGCCAGCAGTACCAGGGGGCGCGGCAATCAGCCCCAGCATTTT; CDR3aa: CASSTRGRGNQPQHF; v_gene: TRBV6-5; d_gene: TRBD1; abundance: many; j_gene: TRBJ1-5
CDR3nt: TGTGCCAGCAGGAGCGGGGTTCCACGGGATACGCAGTATTTT; CDR3aa: CASRSGVPRDTQYF; v_gene: TRBV28; d_gene: TRBD2; abundance: few; j_gene: TRBJ2-3